This record looks at one T cell receptor (beta chain) sequence and its context. The data were obtained in a study of OX40 agonist ivuxolimab in advanced cancers. The protocol was immunoSEQ multiplex PCR, while the TCRdb copy is restricted to in-frame clones and leaves out a portion. The sample has roughly 90,000 clones, about 89% seen once. CDR1 and CDR2 from the germline V gene are SGHTS and YDEGEE. Trimming removed 0 bases from V and 5 bases from J; junction bases left unmatched: 0. The length of the CDR3 is 14 residues. The TCR was taken from an adult with an advanced solid tumor such as melanoma, head and neck, liver or kidney cancer. The sequencing here drew on CD4+ or CD8+ T cells sorted from blood, taken in a trial of the OX40 agonist ivuxolimab. J is TRBJ2-2 and V is TRBV5-8; 8 positions match TRBD1. Written as DNA, the CDR3 is TGTGCCAGCAGCTTGGGACAGGGGACCGGGGAGCTGTTTTTT. Translation gives CASSLGQGTGELFF. The full variable domain, in which reference TRBV5-8 and TRBJ2-2 provide the parts outside the CDR3, is EAGVTQSPTHLIKTRGQQATLRCSPISGHTSVYWYQQALGLGLQFLLWYDEGEERNRGNFPPRFSGRQFPNYSSELNVNALELEDSALYLCASSLGQGTGELFFGEGSRLTVL.